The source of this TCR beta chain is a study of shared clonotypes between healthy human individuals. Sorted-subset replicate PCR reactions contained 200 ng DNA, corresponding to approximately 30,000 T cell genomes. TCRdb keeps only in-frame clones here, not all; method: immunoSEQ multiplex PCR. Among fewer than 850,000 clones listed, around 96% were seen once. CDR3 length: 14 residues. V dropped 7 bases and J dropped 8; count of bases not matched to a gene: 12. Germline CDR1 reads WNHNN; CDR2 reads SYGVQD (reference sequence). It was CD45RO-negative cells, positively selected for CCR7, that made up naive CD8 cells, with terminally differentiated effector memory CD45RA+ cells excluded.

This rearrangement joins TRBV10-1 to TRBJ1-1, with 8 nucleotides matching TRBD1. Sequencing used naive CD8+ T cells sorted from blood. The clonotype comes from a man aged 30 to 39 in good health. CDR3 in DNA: TGCGCCAGCAATCCGGGACAGGCCCTTTGGGAAGCTTTCTTT. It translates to CASNPGQALWEAFF.